The sequence of this T cell receptor beta chain was determined in a study of cytomegalovirus exposure and HLA in healthy donors. On the study more broadly: Genotyping of more than 300 donors showed that about 84% belonged to the Caucasian-associated ancestry cluster.

Turning to this clone: What it binds is unknown.

The CDR3 sequence is 15 residues long. The germline V gene has CDR1 SGHTA and CDR2 FQGNSA. V lost 0 bases and J lost 4, with 12 bases in between. Study-wide findings and caveats: Most CMV-associated TCR beta chains appeared HLA-restricted in a later analysis.

Both 60 Vbeta primers and 13 Jbeta primers went into the PCR. The data were produced by immunoSEQ multiplex PCR, yet TCRdb's version contains in-frame clones alone and is incomplete. The data contain tens of thousands of clones, over 60% of them singletons. The V and J genes are TRBV7-2 and TRBJ1-1, with D perhaps matching TRBD1 (6 bases). Sequencing was done on a sample of PBMCs. The sequence derives from a man in his forties in good health and CMV-seronegative. CDR3 residues: CASSLARGARTEAFF. CDR3 bases: TGTGCCAGCAGCTTAGCGCGGGGGGCGCGCACTGAAGCTTTCTTT.